This TCR beta chain originates from a study of early T cells in non-severe SARS-CoV-2 infection. This clonotype was detected ten times or more. CDR3 length: 14 amino acids. Germline V gene lookup returns CDR1 MNHNS and CDR2 SASEGT. Trimming removed 8 bases at V and 1 base at J, with 9 bases between. TCRdb itself ran the 5' RACE reads through MiXCR, one entry per CDR3 protein. The profile covers 40,000 to 50,000 distinct CDR3 sequences, with 13% appearing a single time and around 9.6% taken by the ten largest. The V gene is TRBV6-1, the J gene TRBJ2-6; D is ambiguous. Sequenced material: whole blood. This TCR derives from an adult who was a healthcare worker with PCR-confirmed SARS-CoV-2 infection or an uninfected control (not recorded which). For the CDR3, the DNA is TGTGCCAGCGGTAGAACGTCTGGGGCCAACGTCCTGACTTTC. Its protein product is CASGRTSGANVLTF.